Reported below is one T cell receptor beta chain. This sample is drawn from a study of shared clonotypes between healthy human individuals. Data came from immunoSEQ multiplex PCR; TCRdb stores just in-frame clones and leaves some out. The sample lists some 1 million clones; 75% were seen once. V lost 5 bases, J lost 4 bases, and 6 bases stayed unmatched. The CDR3 contains 15 residues. Germline CDR1 reads SEHNR; CDR2 reads FQNEAQ (reference sequence). The chain has TRBV7-9 and TRBJ1-4; 8 bases align to TRBD1. This receptor was obtained from a man aged 18 to 30 in good health. The sequenced material came from memory CD4+ T cells sorted from blood. The subset was: CD45RA-negative fraction. As DNA, the CDR3 is TGTGCCAGCAGCCCCGGACAGGGCCTTAATGAAAAACTGTTTTTT. Protein: CASSPGQGLNEKLFF.